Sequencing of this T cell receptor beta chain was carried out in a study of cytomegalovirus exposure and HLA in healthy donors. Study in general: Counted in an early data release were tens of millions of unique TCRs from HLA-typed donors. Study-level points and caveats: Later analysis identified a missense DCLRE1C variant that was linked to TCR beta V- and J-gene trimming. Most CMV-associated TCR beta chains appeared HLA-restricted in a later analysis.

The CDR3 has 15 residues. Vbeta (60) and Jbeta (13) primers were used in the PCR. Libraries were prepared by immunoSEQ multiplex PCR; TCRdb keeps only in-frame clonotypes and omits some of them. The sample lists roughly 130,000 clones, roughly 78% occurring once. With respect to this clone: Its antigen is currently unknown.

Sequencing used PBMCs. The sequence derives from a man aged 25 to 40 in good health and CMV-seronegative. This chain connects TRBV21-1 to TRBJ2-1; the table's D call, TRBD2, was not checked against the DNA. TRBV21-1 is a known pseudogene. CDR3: CASSKGTSGYNEQFF. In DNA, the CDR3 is TGTGCCAGCAGCAAAGGGACTAGCGGGTACAATGAGCAGTTCTTC.